This TCR beta chain was found in a study of cytomegalovirus exposure and HLA in healthy donors. The study, taken as a whole, reports: Among TCR sequences, most were rare, though some public TCRs appeared in many donors.

Vbeta (60) and Jbeta (13) primers were used in the PCR. Produced via immunoSEQ multiplex PCR; TCRdb's table is partial and in-frame only. The ten top clones account for 2.1%, within a sample of around 150,000 clones. Concerning this clone itself: Its specificity is not known.

Trimming stripped 6 bases from V and 1 base from J, with 13 bases between. CDR3 length: 15 amino acids. The germline V gene has CDR1 MGHRA and CDR2 YSYEKL. Material: PBMCs. This TCR derives from a man aged 30 to 39 in good health and CMV-seronegative. The rearrangement links TRBV4-1 to TRBJ1-5; TRBD1 might be the D (6 bases). DNA of the CDR3: TGCGCCAGCAGGAACAGGGAGGGGAGCAATCAGCCCCAGCATTTT. Amino acids: CASRNREGSNQPQHF.